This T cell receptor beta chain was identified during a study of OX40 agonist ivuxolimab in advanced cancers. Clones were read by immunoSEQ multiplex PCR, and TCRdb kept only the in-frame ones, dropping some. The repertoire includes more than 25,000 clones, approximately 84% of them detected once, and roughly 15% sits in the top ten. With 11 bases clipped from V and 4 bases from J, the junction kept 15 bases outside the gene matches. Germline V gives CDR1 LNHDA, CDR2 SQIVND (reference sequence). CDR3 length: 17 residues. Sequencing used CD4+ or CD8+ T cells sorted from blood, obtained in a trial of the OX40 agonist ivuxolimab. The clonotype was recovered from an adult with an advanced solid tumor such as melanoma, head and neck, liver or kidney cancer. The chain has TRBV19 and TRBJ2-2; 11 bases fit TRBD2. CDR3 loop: CAAKWGLAEGGTGELFF. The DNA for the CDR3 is TGTGCCGCGAAATGGGGACTAGCGGAGGGGGGCACCGGGGAGCTGTTTTTT.